This TCR beta chain was sequenced for a study of blood T cell repertoires in COVID-19. Across the whole study: Acute-phase and convalescent COVID-19 samples originated in the United States, Italy and Spain. PBMCs, B-cell-depleted T cells, or T cells were the source of the cDNA or gDNA that made up the material.

Between the trimmed V and J ends, which lost 0 bases and 7 bases, there was a span of 21 bases. Germline V lookup: CDR1 LGHNA, CDR2 YNFKEQ. CDR3 length: 17 amino acids. In the authors' methods: Amplified reference gene primers provided the basis for estimating nucleated cell counts. The protocol was immunoSEQ multiplex PCR, while the TCRdb copy is restricted to in-frame clones and leaves out a portion. The V and J calls and clone size come from that table; D and trimming were worked out from the DNA. The sample has hundreds of thousands of clones; more than 70% are singletons. Patients in Seattle were enrolled during active infection, then followed longitudinally.

The clonotype originates from a woman in her thirties with COVID-19, enrolled during active disease. The chain recombines TRBV4-2 with TRBJ1-2; a weak D match, TRBD1 (5 bases). Sequencing was carried out using peripheral blood. The CDR3 protein is CASSQEKGLVWAVGYTF. In DNA, the CDR3 is TGTGCCAGCAGCCAAGAGAAGGGGTTGGTATGGGCCGTTGGCTACACCTTC.